This T cell receptor (beta chain) appears in the sequencing data of a study of T cells expressing NK-cell markers. The CDR3 consists of 13 residues. TCRdb reprocessed the 5' RACE reads, keeping one entry per CDR3 protein, no DNA. The sample totals 350,000 to 400,000 distinct CDR3 sequences; its top ten clones hold about 10%. Sequencing used blood T cells: a sorted CD56 or NKG2C T cell subset, CD4+ or CD8+ T cells, or bulk PBMC T cells (not recorded which). The chain uses TRBV12-3 or TRBV12-4 and TRBJ2-1; TCRdb calls TRBD1, which cannot be checked without DNA. This clonotype was sampled from a woman in her 50s in good health. CDR3 residues: CASSDDRANEQFF.